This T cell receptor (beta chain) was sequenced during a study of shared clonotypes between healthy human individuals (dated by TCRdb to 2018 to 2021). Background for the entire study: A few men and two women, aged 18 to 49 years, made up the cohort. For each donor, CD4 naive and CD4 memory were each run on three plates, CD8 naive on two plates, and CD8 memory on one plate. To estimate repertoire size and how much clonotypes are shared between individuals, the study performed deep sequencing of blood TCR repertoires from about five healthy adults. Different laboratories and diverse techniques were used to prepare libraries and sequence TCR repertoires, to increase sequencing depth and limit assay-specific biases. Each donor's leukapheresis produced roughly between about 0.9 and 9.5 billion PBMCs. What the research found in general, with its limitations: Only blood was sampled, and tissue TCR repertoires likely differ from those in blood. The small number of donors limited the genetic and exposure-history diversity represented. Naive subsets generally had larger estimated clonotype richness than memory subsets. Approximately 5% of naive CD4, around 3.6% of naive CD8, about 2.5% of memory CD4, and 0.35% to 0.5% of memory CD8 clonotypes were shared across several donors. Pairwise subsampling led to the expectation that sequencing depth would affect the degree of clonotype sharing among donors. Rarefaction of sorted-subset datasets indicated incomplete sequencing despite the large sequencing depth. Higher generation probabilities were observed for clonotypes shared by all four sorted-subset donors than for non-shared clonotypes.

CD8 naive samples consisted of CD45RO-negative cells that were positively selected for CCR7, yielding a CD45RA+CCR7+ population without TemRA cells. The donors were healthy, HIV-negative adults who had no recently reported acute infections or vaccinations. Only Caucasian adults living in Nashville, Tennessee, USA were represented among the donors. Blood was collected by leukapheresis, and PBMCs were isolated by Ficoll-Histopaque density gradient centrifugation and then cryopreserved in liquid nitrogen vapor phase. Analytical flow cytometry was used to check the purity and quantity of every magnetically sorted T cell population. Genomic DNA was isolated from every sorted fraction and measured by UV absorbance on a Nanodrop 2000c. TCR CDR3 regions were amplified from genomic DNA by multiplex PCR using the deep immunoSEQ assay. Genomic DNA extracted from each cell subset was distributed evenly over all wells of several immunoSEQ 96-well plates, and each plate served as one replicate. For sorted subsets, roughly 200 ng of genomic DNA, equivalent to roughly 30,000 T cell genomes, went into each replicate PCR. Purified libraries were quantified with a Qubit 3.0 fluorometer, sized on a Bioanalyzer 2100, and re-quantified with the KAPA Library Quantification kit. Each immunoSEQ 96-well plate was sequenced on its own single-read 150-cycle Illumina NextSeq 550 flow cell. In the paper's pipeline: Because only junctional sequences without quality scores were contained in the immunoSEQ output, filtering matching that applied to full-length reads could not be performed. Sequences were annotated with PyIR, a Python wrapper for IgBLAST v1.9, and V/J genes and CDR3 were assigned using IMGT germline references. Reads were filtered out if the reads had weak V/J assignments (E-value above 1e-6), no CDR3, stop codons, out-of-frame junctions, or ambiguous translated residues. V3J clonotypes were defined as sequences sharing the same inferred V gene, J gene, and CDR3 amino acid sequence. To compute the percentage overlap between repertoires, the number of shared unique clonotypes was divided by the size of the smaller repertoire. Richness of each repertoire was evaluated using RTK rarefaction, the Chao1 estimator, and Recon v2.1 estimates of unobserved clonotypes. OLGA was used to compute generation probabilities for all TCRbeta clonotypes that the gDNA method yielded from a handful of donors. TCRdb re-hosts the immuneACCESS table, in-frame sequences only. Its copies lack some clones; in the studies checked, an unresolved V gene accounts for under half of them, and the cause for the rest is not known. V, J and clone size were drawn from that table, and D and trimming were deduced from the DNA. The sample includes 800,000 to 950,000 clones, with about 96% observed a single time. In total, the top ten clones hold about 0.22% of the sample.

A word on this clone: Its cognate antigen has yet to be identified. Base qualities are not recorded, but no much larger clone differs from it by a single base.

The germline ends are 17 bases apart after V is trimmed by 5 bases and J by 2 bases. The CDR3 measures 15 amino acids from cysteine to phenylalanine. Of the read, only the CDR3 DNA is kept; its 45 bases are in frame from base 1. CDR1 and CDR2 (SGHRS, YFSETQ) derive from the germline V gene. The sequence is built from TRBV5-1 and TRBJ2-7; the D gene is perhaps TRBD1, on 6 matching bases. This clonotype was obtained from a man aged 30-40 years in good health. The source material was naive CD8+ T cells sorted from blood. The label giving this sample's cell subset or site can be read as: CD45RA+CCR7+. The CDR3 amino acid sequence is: CASSYSGTPTYEQYF. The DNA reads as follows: TGCGCCAGCAGTTACTCCGGGACACCTACCTACGAGCAGTACTTC.